This TCR beta chain was profiled in a study of tumor-infiltrating lymphocytes in oesophageal squamous cell carcinoma. CDR1 is LNHDA and CDR2 is SQIVND in the germline V gene (reference sequence). The CDR3 has 16 residues. TCRdb processed the PCR reads anew with MiXCR; each CDR3 protein has one entry. The sample gives approximately 9,500 distinct CDR3 sequences, 59% of which show up once; around 35% is in the top ten. The chain couples TRBV19 to TRBJ2-5; 12 bases map to TRBD2. The J call could be wrong; TRBJ2-1 is a better fit for the DNA end. Specimen: esophageal tumor tissue. The TCR sequence derives from a male donor with esophageal squamous cell carcinoma. The CDR3 bases are TGTGCCAGTAGGCCTAGCGGGAGGGCCTGGTACAATGAGCAGTTCTTC. Translating it yields CASRPSGRAWYNEQFF.